Following are 21 T cell receptor beta chains from one sample sequenced in a study of CXCR3-negative and CXCR3-positive naive CD8 T cells (dated by TCRdb to the late 2010s). Instrument used: NextSeq 550. The Human TCR Profiling Kit (MiLaboratory) was used to make UMI-labeled 5' RACE TRB cDNA libraries. TCRdb reprocessed the reads, and each CDR3 protein sequence is entered once, without DNA. The sample's records list approximately 100,000 distinct CDR3 sequences. The top ten clonotypes cover roughly 0.35% of the sample. No antigens are known for them. What the work shows at the level of the full study, not this receptor alone: TRB CDR3s from CXCR3-positive naive cells showed higher hydrophobicity (lower Kidera factor 4), lower energy, and higher strength and volume indices than CXCR3-negative naive cells.

The sequenced sample was naive CXCR3+ CD8+ T cells from blood. The sample's cell subset or site, from its label and the paper: CD45RO-CCR7+CD27+CD95- naive CD8+ T cells expressing CXCR3 (TNR3+). These TCRs come from a human donor in good health. Some clones in this sample may be carry-over from other donors' samples.

The V gene is TRBV29-1, the J gene TRBJ2-1; TCRdb reports TRBD1, a call that lacks DNA to check it against. This CDR3 is 12 amino acids long. The germline CDR1 and CDR2 sequences are SQVTM and ANQGSEA. The CDR3 protein is CSVGGRGFEQFF.

The chain has TRBV7-9 and TRBJ1-1. Per germline, CDR1 SEHNR and CDR2 FQNEAQ (reference sequence). This CDR3 has 14 residues. The chain's CDR3 is CASNPTLMNTEAFF.

The J gene is TRBJ2-1, the V gene TRBV6-5; TCRdb's D call, TRBD1, is unchecked because there is no DNA. Per the germline V gene, CDR1 is MNHEY and CDR2 is SVGAGI. CDR3 length: 16 residues. This CDR3 reads CASSYSDGAAYNEQFF.

The chain recombines TRBV7-9 with TRBJ1-6. Germline lookup yields CDR1 SEHNR and CDR2 FQNEAQ (reference sequence). The CDR3 has 15 residues. CDR3 amino acids: CASTGLVTGNSPLHF.

The V and J genes are TRBV7-3 and TRBJ2-5; TCRdb's assignment of TRBD1 cannot be checked, as there is no DNA. CDR1 and CDR2 from the germline V gene are SGHTA and FQGTGA. CDR3 length equals 14 residues. CDR3 residues: CASSLTPGGETQYF.

The chain is built from TRBV29-1 and TRBJ2-7; absent DNA, TCRdb's TRBD1 call cannot be checked. From germline, CDR1 is SQVTM and CDR2 ANQGSEA. The CDR3 runs to 15 residues. The CDR3 protein is CSVETFSTGGYEQYF.

The chain recombines TRBV29-1 with TRBJ1-2; TCRdb selects TRBD1, and the lack of DNA leaves this call unchecked. This CDR3 is 13 amino acids long. Looked up from germline, CDR1 is SQVTM and CDR2 is ANQGSEA. CDR3 amino acids: CSVVGQGRDGYTF. Full variable domain (remainder filled in from reference TRBV29-1 and TRBJ1-2): SAVISQKPSRDICQRGTSLTIQCQVDSQVTMMFWYRQQPGQSLTLIATANQGSEATYESGFVIDKFPISRPNLTFSTLTVSNMSPEDSSIYLCSVVGQGRDGYTFGSGTRLTVV.

The V gene is TRBV27, the J gene TRBJ2-7; TCRdb proposes TRBD2, but this gene call is untestable without DNA. This CDR3 is 18 amino acids long. The germline gives CDR1 MNHEY, CDR2 SMNVEV (reference sequence). This CDR3 is CASSLLWTAGGPDNEQYF.

The CDR3 sequence is CASSLIGSQETQYF. The rearrangement uses TRBV12-3 or TRBV12-4 and TRBJ2-5. The CDR3 is 14 residues long.

This chain joins TRBV6-5 and TRBJ2-2. The germline gives CDR1 MNHEY, CDR2 SVGAGI. The CDR3 spans 12 residues. CDR3 in amino acids: CASSTNTGELFF.

This chain uses TRBV27 with TRBJ2-3; TCRdb lists TRBD2, though no DNA is available to test this call. Germline CDR1 MNHEY, CDR2 SMNVEV (reference sequence). This CDR3 is 16 amino acids long. The CDR3 reads CASSLRAGGSTDTQYF.

This chain links TRBV7-6 with TRBJ2-7; there is no DNA to check the TCRdb D call of TRBD1. Germline values: CDR1 SGHVS, CDR2 FNYEAQ. The CDR3 has 13 amino acids. The CDR3 is CASSPQTGDEQYF.

This chain uses TRBV15 with TRBJ2-3. The CDR3 runs to 14 residues. CDR1 and CDR2 from the germline V gene are LNHNV and YYDKDF (reference sequence). CDR3 residues: CATSRETSTDTQYF.

The CDR3 region is CASTSPGQGSYNEQFF. The chain carries TRBV12-3 or TRBV12-4 and TRBJ2-1; TCRdb designates TRBD1, a call that cannot be tested without DNA. The CDR3 is made up of 16 amino acids.

The chain links TRBV4-1 to TRBJ1-1; TCRdb selects TRBD1, and the lack of DNA leaves this call unchecked. There are 16 residues in the CDR3. Germline CDR1 is MGHRA and CDR2 is YSYEKL. CDR3 protein: CASSQGTLGVRTEAFF.

Here the CDR3 reads CSVEPNTEAFF. The V and J genes are TRBV29-1 and TRBJ1-1. Germline assignment: CDR1 SQVTM and CDR2 ANQGSEA. This CDR3 region has 11 residues.

The rearrangement joins TRBV3-1 to TRBJ2-3; lacking DNA, the TRBD1 call made by TCRdb goes unchecked. The CDR3 totals 15 residues. The germline V gene has CDR1 LGHDT and CDR2 YNNKEL (reference sequence). CDR3 in amino acids: CASSQIQGGTDTQYF.

The chain links TRBV28 to TRBJ1-6. Germline V CDR1 and CDR2: MDHEN, SYDVKM. This CDR3 comprises 16 residues. CDR3 protein: CASSLLGGERNSPLHF.

The chain uses TRBV28 and TRBJ2-7; TCRdb lists TRBD1, though no DNA is available to test this call. Germline V gives CDR1 MDHEN, CDR2 SYDVKM. The CDR3 consists of 15 residues. Here the CDR3 reads CASSSGQGQLYEQYF.

The chain has TRBV7-9 and TRBJ1-1. From germline, CDR1 is SEHNR and CDR2 FQNEAQ (reference sequence). This CDR3 has 13 amino acids. CDR3: CASSRPGKTEAFF.

The rearrangement uses TRBV3-1 and TRBJ2-3; there is no DNA to check the TCRdb D call of TRBD2. The length of the CDR3 is 18 residues. CDR1 and CDR2 (germline): LGHDT, YNNKEL (reference sequence). CDR3 residues: CASSQATSGLSHTDTQYF.